This T cell receptor (beta chain) was retrieved from a study of metastatic and nonmetastatic thyroid tumors. Before thyroid surgery, none of the patients had received any treatment. TCRdb recomputed clones from the PCR reads via MiXCR. The sample comprises approximately 39,000 clones, under 25% of which are singletons, and roughly 16% rests with the top ten. This CDR3 contains 18 residues. The germline V and J ends were trimmed by 5 bases and 2 bases, with 25 bases remaining between them. With regard to this clone: Its target is not known.

Findings and caveats of the study: The study reportedly found significantly higher TCR beta diversity in malignant thyroid tumors than benign nodules, in blood and tumor.

This chain joins TRBV12-3 or TRBV12-4 and TRBJ2-7; the D gene is possibly TRBD1 (5 bases). Sequenced input: blood. The receptor was derived from a female donor with papillary thyroid cancer or a benign thyroid nodule (not recorded which). Some clones in this sample may be carry-over from other donors' samples. The CDR3 nucleotides are TGTGCCAGCAGTACCGTGGACATGGGGCGTCCCGAGGCCTACGAGCAGTACTTC. Translated: CASSTVDMGRPEAYEQYF.